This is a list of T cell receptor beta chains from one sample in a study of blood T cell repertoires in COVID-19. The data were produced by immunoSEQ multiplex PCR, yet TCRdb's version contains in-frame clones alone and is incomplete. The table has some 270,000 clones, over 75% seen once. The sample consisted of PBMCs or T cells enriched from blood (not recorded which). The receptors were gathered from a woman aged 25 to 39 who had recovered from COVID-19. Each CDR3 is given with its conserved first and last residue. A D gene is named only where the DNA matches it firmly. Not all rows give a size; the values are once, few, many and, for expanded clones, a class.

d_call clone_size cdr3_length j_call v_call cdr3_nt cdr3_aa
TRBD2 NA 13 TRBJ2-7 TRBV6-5 TGTGCCAGCAGACCTGGACTAGCGTACGAGCAGTACTTC CASRPGLAYEQYF
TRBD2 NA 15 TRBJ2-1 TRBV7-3 TGTGCCAGCAGCTTACTAGCGGGAGTGGTCAATGAGCAGTTCTTC CASSLLAGVVNEQFF
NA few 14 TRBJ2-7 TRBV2 TGTGCCAGCAGGAAGGACTACTTGTTCTACGAGCAGTACTTC CASRKDYLFYEQYF
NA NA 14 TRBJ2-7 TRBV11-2 TGTGCCAGCAGCTTAGTTTTGGGCCCCGACGAGCAGTACTTC CASSLVLGPDEQYF
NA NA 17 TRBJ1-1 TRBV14 TGTGCCAGCAGCCATCGCAGGGGATTCCGTGGGAACACTGAAGCTTTCTTT CASSHRRGFRGNTEAFF
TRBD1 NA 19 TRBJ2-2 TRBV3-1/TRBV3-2 TGTGCCAGCAGCCAAGTCGGGTTGACAGGGGGCGCGTACACCGGGGAGCTGTTTTTT CASSQVGLTGGAYTGELFF
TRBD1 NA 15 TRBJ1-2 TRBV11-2 TGTGCCAGCAGCTTAGCTTTAGGACAGGGGTACTCCCCCACCTTC CASSLALGQGYSPTF
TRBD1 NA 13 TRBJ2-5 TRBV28 TGTGCCAGCGGAGACAGGGCCCAAGAGACCCAGTACTTC CASGDRAQETQYF
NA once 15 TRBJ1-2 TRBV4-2 TGTGCCAGCAGCCAAGAATCGCCACTTGACTATGGCTACACCTTC CASSQESPLDYGYTF
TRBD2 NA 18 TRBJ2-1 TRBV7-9 TGTGCCAGCAGCTCCCTTCCGGGACTAGCGGGCTCCTACAATGAGCAGTTCTTC CASSSLPGLAGSYNEQFF
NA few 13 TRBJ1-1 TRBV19 TGTGCCAGCCAAAGACAGGTTAACACTGAAGCTTTCTTT CASQRQVNTEAFF
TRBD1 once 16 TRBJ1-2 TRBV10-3 TGTGCCATCAGTGATCCCCATGTGACAGGGATTGGCGGCTACACCTTC CAISDPHVTGIGGYTF